This TCR beta chain was captured by sequencing in a study of blood T cell repertoires in COVID-19. In the study overall: Samples came from the United States, Italy and Spain, spanning acute and convalescent COVID-19.

Assay: immunoSEQ multiplex PCR; the TCRdb copy retains only in-frame clones and omits some. The repertoire holds fewer than 400,000 clones, around 90% seen once, with less than 20% in the top ten. Germline lookup yields CDR1 SGHTA and CDR2 FQGNSA. The CDR3 is 13 amino acids. With 4 bases removed from V and 4 bases from J, the gap between germline ends came to 8 bases. The V call is TRBV7-2, the J call TRBJ1-3; possible D gene TRBD1, 6 bases. The receptor comes from a woman aged 30 to 39 who had recovered from COVID-19. The sequenced material came from PBMCs or T cells enriched from blood (not recorded which). CDR3 amino acids: CASSSQGGNTIYF. In nucleotides, the CDR3 is TGTGCCAGCAGCTCACAGGGAGGAAACACCATATATTTT.